The rows below give T cell receptor beta chains drawn from one sample of a study of control samples from healthy donors and cancer patients. Data came from immunoSEQ multiplex PCR; TCRdb stores just in-frame clones and leaves some out. The sample lists about 75,000 clones, 94% occurring once. The sequenced sample consisted of blood. The receptors were sampled from a middle-aged woman in good health. Each CDR3 is given with its conserved first and last residue. A D gene is named only where the DNA matches it firmly. For some rows the clone size is stated as once, few or many, or as a class when expanded; others skip it.

>NA|TRBV6-6|TRBD1|TRBJ1-2
CASRETRQGAGGYTF
TGTGCCAGCAGGGAGACTCGACAGGGGGCTGGTGGCTACACCTTC
>NA|TRBV7-9|TRBD2|TRBJ2-4
CASSFRGGGLDIQYF
TGTGCCAGCAGCTTCAGGGGCGGGGGGTTGGACATTCAGTACTTC
>once|TRBV28|TRBD2|TRBJ2-5
CASMGLAGVETQYF
TGTGCCAGCATGGGACTAGCGGGGGTGGAGACCCAGTACTTC
>few|TRBV10-1|NA|TRBJ2-5
CASSETQAAETQYF
TGCGCCAGCAGTGAGACCCAGGCCGCTGAGACCCAGTACTTC
>NA|TRBV19|NA|TRBJ1-5
CASSIYQGRAQHF
TGTGCCAGTAGTATATATCAGGGGAGGGCCCAGCATTTT
>NA|TRBV19|NA|TRBJ1-1
CASSLRDLDTEAFF
TGTGCCAGCAGCTTGAGGGATTTGGACACTGAAGCTTTCTTT
>NA|TRBV7-8|NA|TRBJ1-5
CASSLVSGEQPQHF
TGTGCCAGCAGCTTAGTATCCGGGGAACAGCCCCAGCATTTT
>NA|TRBV9|TRBD1|TRBJ1-2
CASIRQGYGYTF
TGTGCCAGCATCCGACAGGGGTATGGCTACACCTTC
>NA|TRBV5-1|TRBD2|TRBJ2-3
CASSLLLAGADTQYF
TGCGCCAGCAGCCTACTACTAGCGGGAGCGGATACGCAGTATTTT
>NA|TRBV3-1/TRBV3-2|NA|TRBJ2-1
CASSQEGEWQGPYNEQFF
TGTGCCAGCAGCCAAGAGGGAGAATGGCAGGGGCCCTACAATGAGCAGTTCTTC
>NA|TRBV9|TRBD1|TRBJ1-4
CASSLGGGGEKLFF
TGTGCCAGCAGCTTAGGAGGGGGCGGTGAAAAACTGTTTTTT
>NA|TRBV5-1|TRBD1|TRBJ2-2
CASSLRGQANTGELFF
TGCGCCAGCAGCTTGCGAGGACAGGCGAACACCGGGGAGCTGTTTTTT
>NA|TRBV6-1|TRBD1|TRBJ1-2
CASSDGVGGTGDYGYTF
TGTGCCAGCAGTGACGGAGTGGGGGGAACAGGGGACTATGGCTACACCTTC
>NA|TRBV7-3|NA|TRBJ2-5
CASSFREGETQYF
TGTGCCAGCAGCTTCCGAGAAGGGGAGACCCAGTACTTC
>NA|TRBV5-1|NA|TRBJ2-7
CASSLGSAGVSYEQYF
TGCGCCAGCAGCTTGGGCAGCGCAGGGGTCTCCTACGAGCAGTACTTC
>NA|TRBV2|TRBD1|TRBJ2-7
CASFGGDRAYEQYF
TGTGCCAGCTTTGGAGGGGACAGGGCCTACGAGCAGTACTTC
>NA|TRBV5-1|TRBD2|TRBJ2-7
CASSSFTSGSGEQYF
TGCGCCAGCAGTTCCTTTACTAGCGGGAGCGGCGAGCAGTACTTC
>NA|TRBV6-4|TRBD2|TRBJ2-3
CASSDSTGGGTDTQYF
TGTGCCAGCAGTGACTCGACCGGGGGGGGCACAGATACGCAGTATTTT
>NA|TRBV7-8|NA|TRBJ2-7
CASSSPGQSEQYF
TGTGCCAGCAGCTCCCCCGGACAGTCCGAGCAGTACTTC
>NA|TRBV7-6|TRBD1|TRBJ1-3
CASSPGDRPGNTIYF
TGTGCCAGCAGCCCCGGGGACAGGCCGGGGAACACCATATATTTT
>NA|TRBV5-6|NA|TRBJ2-7
CASSLTYEQYF
TGTGCCAGCAGTTTGACCTACGAGCAGTACTTC
>NA|TRBV28|TRBD1|TRBJ1-2
CASSPVDRALYGYTF
TGTGCCAGCAGTCCCGTGGACAGGGCTCTCTATGGCTACACCTTC
>NA|TRBV7-9|NA|TRBJ2-7
CASSLSGRGRSYEQYF
TGTGCCAGCAGCTTATCCGGCCGGGGAAGGTCCTACGAGCAGTACTTC
>NA|TRBV5-1|NA|TRBJ1-1
CASSLGSGDRGAFF
TGCGCCAGCAGCTTAGGGTCTGGGGATAGAGGCGCTTTCTTT
>NA|TRBV5-6|NA|TRBJ2-7
CASSWTGPRASYEQYF
TGTGCCAGCAGCTGGACCGGGCCGCGGGCCTCCTACGAGCAGTACTTC
>NA|TRBV7-9|TRBD2|TRBJ2-5
CASSSGTSGGAGETQYF
TGTGCCAGCAGCTCCGGGACTAGCGGGGGGGCTGGGGAGACCCAGTACTTC
>NA|TRBV7-3|NA|TRBJ2-2
CASSSQGTGELFF
TGTGCCAGCAGCTCCCAGGGGACCGGGGAGCTGTTTTTT